This TCR beta chain was found in a study of T cells in Graves' hyperthyroidism and ophthalmopathy. CDR1 SGHAT and CDR2 FQNNGV come from the germline V gene. Trimming cost V 5 bases and J 5 bases; bases outside gene matches: 3. The CDR3 runs 14 residues. Participants, patients aged 18 to 65, had newly diagnosed hyperthyroidism with a duration under 2 months. RNA transcripts yielded amplified TCR beta CDR3 regions. Primed by the HTBI set, a first-round RT-PCR was run on the TCR CDR3. A single record per CDR3 protein comes from TCRdb applying MiXCR to the multiplex PCR reads. The sample lists just over 550,000 distinct CDR3 sequences; under 60% were seen once. This clonotype has a count of ten or more.

Source material: peripheral blood or thyroid tissue (not recorded which). This chain connects TRBV11-2 to TRBJ2-2, with 9 bases identical to TRBD1. The TCR was taken from a young woman with Graves' hyperthyroidism. CDR3 sequence reads: CASSLGTGTGELFF. In DNA, the CDR3 is TGTGCCAGCAGCCTTGGGACAGGGACCGGGGAGCTGTTTTTT. The whole variable domain, filled in from reference TRBV11-2 and TRBJ2-2, reads EAGVAQSPRYKIIEKRQSVAFWCNPISGHATLYWYQQILGQGPKLLIQFQNNGVVDDSQLPKDRFSAERLKGVDSTLKIQPAKLEDSAVYLCASSLGTGTGELFFGEGSRLTVL.